The rows below give T cell receptor beta chains drawn from one sample of a study of regulatory T cells in long-lasting Graves disease. TCRdb re-called the multiplex PCR reads with MiXCR, one entry per CDR3 protein. The data show a few hundred thousand distinct CDR3 sequences, 12% seen once. The same specimen was also included in a second study, on T cells in Graves' hyperthyroidism and ophthalmopathy.

Sequences were derived from peripheral blood mononuclear cells (PBMCs), sampled at new diagnosis, from a patient treated with antithyroid drugs. Receptor source: a woman aged 18 to 35 with Graves disease. Each CDR3 is given with its conserved first and last residue. The D gene is left open where the match is weak. Where a row states a size, it is once, few, many or the class of an expanded clone; other rows omit it.

clone size: .; D gene: .; V gene: TRBV28; J gene: TRBJ1-1; CDR3 protein: CASPNPQGKAFF; CDR3 DNA: TGTGCCAGCCCTAACCCCCAGGGTAAAGCTTTCTTT
clone size: many; D gene: .; V gene: TRBV7-8; J gene: TRBJ1-5; CDR3 protein: CASSLYVGSNQPQHF; CDR3 DNA: TGTGCCAGCAGCTTATATGTCGGTAGCAATCAGCCCCAGCATTTT
clone size: many; D gene: .; V gene: TRBV28; J gene: TRBJ2-6; CDR3 protein: CASSLLSQVDSGANVLTF; CDR3 DNA: TGTGCCAGCAGTTTATTGTCGCAGGTAGACTCTGGGGCCAACGTCCTGACTTTC
clone size: .; D gene: .; V gene: TRBV5-1; J gene: TRBJ2-1; CDR3 protein: CASSGQGIDSYNEQFF; CDR3 DNA: TGCGCCAGCAGCGGTCAGGGTATAGACTCCTACAATGAGCAGTTCTTC
clone size: .; D gene: .; V gene: TRBV18; J gene: TRBJ1-3; CDR3 protein: CASSPPTRVSPNTIYF; CDR3 DNA: TGTGCCAGCTCACCACCAACCCGGGTATCTCCGAACACCATATATTTT
clone size: many; D gene: .; V gene: TRBV6-2/TRBV6-3; J gene: TRBJ1-1; CDR3 protein: CASSYVRGADTEAFF; CDR3 DNA: TGTGCCAGCAGTTACGTTCGGGGTGCGGACACTGAAGCTTTCTTT
clone size: .; D gene: .; V gene: TRBV6-5; J gene: TRBJ2-1; CDR3 protein: CASSLQGPTYNEQFF; CDR3 DNA: TGTGCCAGCAGTTTGCAGGGACCCACCTACAATGAGCAGTTCTTC
clone size: .; D gene: TRBD2; V gene: TRBV5-1; J gene: TRBJ2-1; CDR3 protein: CASRPGLAGVLSYNEQFF; CDR3 DNA: TGCGCCAGCAGGCCTGGACTAGCGGGAGTGCTCTCCTACAATGAGCAGTTCTTC
clone size: many; D gene: TRBD2; V gene: TRBV20-1; J gene: TRBJ2-2; CDR3 protein: CSASGRAHGELFF; CDR3 DNA: TGCAGTGCTAGCGGGAGGGCCCACGGGGAGCTGTTTTTT
clone size: many; D gene: .; V gene: TRBV9; J gene: TRBJ1-2; CDR3 protein: CASSPQSTGSYGYTF; CDR3 DNA: TGTGCCAGCAGCCCTCAATCTACAGGGAGCTATGGCTACACCTTC
clone size: few; D gene: .; V gene: TRBV6-2/TRBV6-3; J gene: TRBJ1-6; CDR3 protein: CASSYSTRVNNSPLHF; CDR3 DNA: TGTGCCAGCAGTTACTCGACCAGGGTAAACAATTCACCCCTCCACTTT
clone size: .; D gene: TRBD1; V gene: TRBV14; J gene: TRBJ2-5; CDR3 protein: CASSQPGTAETQYF; CDR3 DNA: TGTGCCAGCAGCCAGCCCGGGACAGCGGAGACCCAGTACTTC
clone size: few; D gene: TRBD2; V gene: TRBV18; J gene: TRBJ2-1; CDR3 protein: CASSPQGLASNEQFF; CDR3 DNA: TGTGCCAGCTCACCACAGGGACTAGCTTCTAATGAGCAGTTCTTC
clone size: few; D gene: .; V gene: TRBV6-2/TRBV6-3; J gene: TRBJ1-5; CDR3 protein: CASSRQRNQPQHF; CDR3 DNA: TGTGCCAGCAGCCGACAGAGGAATCAGCCCCAGCATTTT
clone size: .; D gene: .; V gene: TRBV18; J gene: TRBJ1-5; CDR3 protein: CASSQKRTTYSNQPQHF; CDR3 DNA: TGTGCCAGCTCTCAAAAAAGGACAACCTATAGCAATCAGCCCCAGCATTTT
clone size: many; D gene: TRBD2; V gene: TRBV7-2; J gene: TRBJ2-1; CDR3 protein: CASSSGLAGVVRFYNEQFF; CDR3 DNA: TGTGCCAGCAGCTCCGGACTAGCGGGAGTTGTCCGCTTTTACAATGAGCAGTTCTTC
clone size: .; D gene: TRBD2; V gene: TRBV2; J gene: TRBJ2-7; CDR3 protein: CASSVFSGSEQYF; CDR3 DNA: TGTGCCAGCAGTGTTTTTAGCGGGAGTGAGCAGTACTTC
clone size: many; D gene: .; V gene: TRBV2; J gene: TRBJ2-5; CDR3 protein: CASQLTGQETQYF; CDR3 DNA: TGTGCCAGCCAATTGACAGGACAAGAGACCCAGTACTTC
clone size: many; D gene: .; V gene: TRBV2; J gene: TRBJ2-3; CDR3 protein: CASSRRVASDTQYF; CDR3 DNA: TGTGCCAGCAGTCGGAGAGTAGCATCAGATACGCAGTATTTT
clone size: many; D gene: .; V gene: TRBV24-1; J gene: TRBJ1-5; CDR3 protein: CATSAGYSNQPQHF; CDR3 DNA: TGTGCCACCTCTGCAGGCTATAGCAATCAGCCCCAGCATTTT
clone size: few; D gene: TRBD1; V gene: TRBV27; J gene: TRBJ2-7; CDR3 protein: CASSLRTGEVYEQYF; CDR3 DNA: TGTGCCAGCAGTTTAAGGACAGGGGAAGTCTACGAGCAGTACTTC
clone size: .; D gene: .; V gene: TRBV6-9; J gene: TRBJ2-5; CDR3 protein: CASSSGAQETQCF; CDR3 DNA: TGTGCCAGCAGTTCAGGGGCCCAAGAGACCCAGTGCTTC
clone size: many; D gene: TRBD2; V gene: TRBV20-1; J gene: TRBJ2-1; CDR3 protein: CSASGGLASWNEQFF; CDR3 DNA: TGCAGTGCTAGTGGGGGACTAGCGTCTTGGAATGAGCAGTTCTTC
clone size: many; D gene: TRBD2; V gene: TRBV5-1; J gene: TRBJ2-2; CDR3 protein: CASSSGLAGFNGELFF; CDR3 DNA: TGCGCCAGCAGCTCGGGACTAGCGGGATTTAACGGGGAGCTGTTTTTT
clone size: few; D gene: TRBD2; V gene: TRBV20-1; J gene: TRBJ2-6; CDR3 protein: CSARTSGRLGANVLTF; CDR3 DNA: TGCAGTGCTAGGACTAGCGGGAGGCTTGGGGCCAACGTCCTGACTTTC
clone size: .; D gene: .; V gene: TRBV28; J gene: TRBJ2-1; CDR3 protein: CASSKLSRYEQFF; CDR3 DNA: TGTGCCAGCAGTAAGCTCTCCCGGTATGAGCAGTTCTTC
clone size: few; D gene: TRBD1; V gene: TRBV9; J gene: TRBJ1-2; CDR3 protein: CASSVVAGGYGYTF; CDR3 DNA: TGTGCCAGCAGCGTAGTCGCAGGGGGCTATGGCTACACCTTC
clone size: many; D gene: TRBD1; V gene: TRBV20-1; J gene: TRBJ1-3; CDR3 protein: CSARDSDRAGNTIYF; CDR3 DNA: TGCAGTGCTAGAGATAGCGACAGGGCTGGAAACACCATATATTTT
clone size: few; D gene: .; V gene: TRBV5-1; J gene: TRBJ2-1; CDR3 protein: CASSLGTGGGEQFF; CDR3 DNA: TGCGCCAGCAGCCTGGGAACAGGAGGAGGGGAGCAGTTCTTC
clone size: many; D gene: .; V gene: TRBV9; J gene: TRBJ2-3; CDR3 protein: CASSVGPTDLRTQYF; CDR3 DNA: TGTGCCAGCAGCGTAGGCCCTACCGACTTACGGACGCAGTATTTT
clone size: few; D gene: .; V gene: TRBV27; J gene: TRBJ2-7; CDR3 protein: CASSLAAASSYEQYF; CDR3 DNA: TGTGCCAGCAGTTTAGCAGCGGCCAGCTCCTACGAGCAGTACTTC